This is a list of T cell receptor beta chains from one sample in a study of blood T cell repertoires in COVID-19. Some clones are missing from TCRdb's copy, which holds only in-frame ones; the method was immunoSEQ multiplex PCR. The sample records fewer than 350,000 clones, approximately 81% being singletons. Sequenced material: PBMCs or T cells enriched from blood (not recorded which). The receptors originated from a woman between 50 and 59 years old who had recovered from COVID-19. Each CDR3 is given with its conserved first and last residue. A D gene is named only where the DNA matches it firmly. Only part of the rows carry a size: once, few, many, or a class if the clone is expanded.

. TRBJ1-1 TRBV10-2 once CASSLITSAENTEAFF TGCGCCAGCAGTCTAATCACTTCGGCGGAAAACACTGAAGCTTTCTTT
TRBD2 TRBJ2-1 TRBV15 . CATSRDSRLAGGHNEQFF TGTGCCACCAGCAGAGATAGCCGTCTAGCGGGGGGGCACAATGAGCAGTTCTTC
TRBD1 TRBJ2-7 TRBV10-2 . CASSELTGGWYEQYF TGCGCCAGCAGTGAGCTTACAGGGGGCTGGTACGAGCAGTACTTC
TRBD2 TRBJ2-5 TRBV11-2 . CASTGGLAGLETQYF TGTGCCAGCACGGGGGGACTAGCGGGGCTAGAGACCCAGTACTTC
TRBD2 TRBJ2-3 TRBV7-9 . CASSWTGGASNWHTQYF TGTGCCAGCAGCTGGACCGGGGGGGCCTCGAACTGGCATACGCAGTATTTT
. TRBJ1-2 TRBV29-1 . CSVSGVPTYGYTF TGCAGCGTGTCCGGGGTACCAACCTATGGCTACACCTTC
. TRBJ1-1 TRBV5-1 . CASSYGVGTEAFF TGCGCCAGCAGCTACGGGGTAGGCACTGAAGCTTTCTTT
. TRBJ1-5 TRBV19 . CASAPRGIRSDPSNQPQHF TGTGCCAGTGCCCCACGGGGGATCCGCTCCGACCCTAGCAATCAGCCCCAGCATTTT
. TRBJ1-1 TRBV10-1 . CASSAQQGTEAFF TGCGCCAGCAGTGCACAACAGGGCACTGAAGCTTTCTTT
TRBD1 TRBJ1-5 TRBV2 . CASSDSLGRGPSQPQHF TGTGCCAGCAGTGATAGTCTTGGCAGGGGGCCAAGTCAGCCCCAGCATTTT
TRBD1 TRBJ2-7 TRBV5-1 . CASSSGTGGLGEQYF TGCGCCAGCAGCTCCGGGACAGGGGGCTTGGGCGAGCAGTACTTC
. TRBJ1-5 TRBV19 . CASSFGNQPQHF TGTGCCAGTAGTTTCGGCAATCAGCCCCAGCATTTT
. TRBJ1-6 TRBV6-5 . CASSRSQDPSPLHF TGTGCCAGCTCAAGGTCGCAGGATCCCTCACCCCTCCACTTT
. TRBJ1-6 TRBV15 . CATSSLQGSDSPLHF TGTGCCACCAGCAGCCTTCAGGGGAGCGATTCACCCCTCCACTTT
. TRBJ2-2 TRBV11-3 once CASSSHAPGTGELFF TGTGCCAGCAGCTCGCACGCGCCGGGCACCGGGGAGCTGTTTTTT
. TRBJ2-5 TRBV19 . CASSTGRGETQYF TGTGCCAGTAGCACAGGGAGGGGGGAGACCCAGTACTTC
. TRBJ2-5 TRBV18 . CASSPRRAETQYF TGTGCCAGCTCACCACGGAGGGCAGAGACCCAGTACTTC
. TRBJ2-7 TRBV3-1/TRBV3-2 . CASSRDSIYEQYF TGTGCCAGCAGCCGCGACAGTATCTACGAGCAGTACTTC
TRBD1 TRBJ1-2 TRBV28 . CASSSGQGNGYTF TGTGCCAGCAGTTCGGGACAGGGGAACGGCTACACCTTC
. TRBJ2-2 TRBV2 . CASSRDTTNTGELFF TGTGCCAGCAGTCGGGACACCACGAACACCGGGGAGCTGTTTTTT
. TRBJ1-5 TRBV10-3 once CAISGQESNQPQHF TGTGCCATCAGTGGACAGGAGAGCAATCAGCCCCAGCATTTT
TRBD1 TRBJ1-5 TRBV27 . CASSLSGGQGEGQPQHF TGTGCCAGCAGTTTATCGGGGGGACAGGGAGAGGGTCAGCCCCAGCATTTT
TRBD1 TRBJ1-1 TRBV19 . CASTTWTGRIRPEAFF TGTGCCAGTACGACCTGGACAGGGAGGATTCGTCCTGAAGCTTTCTTT